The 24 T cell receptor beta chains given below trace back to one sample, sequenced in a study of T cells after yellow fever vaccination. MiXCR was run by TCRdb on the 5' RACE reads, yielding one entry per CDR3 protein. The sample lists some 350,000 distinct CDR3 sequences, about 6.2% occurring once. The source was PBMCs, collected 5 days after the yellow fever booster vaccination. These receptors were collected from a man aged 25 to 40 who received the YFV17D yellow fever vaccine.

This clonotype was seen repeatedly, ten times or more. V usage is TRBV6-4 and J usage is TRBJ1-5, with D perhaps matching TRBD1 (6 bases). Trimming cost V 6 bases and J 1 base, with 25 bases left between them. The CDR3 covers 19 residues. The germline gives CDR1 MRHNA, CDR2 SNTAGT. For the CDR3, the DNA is TGTGCCAGCAGCCCTAGATCCAAATCCGGGACACAGAGCAATCAGCCCCAGCATTTT. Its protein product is CASSPRSKSGTQSNQPQHF.

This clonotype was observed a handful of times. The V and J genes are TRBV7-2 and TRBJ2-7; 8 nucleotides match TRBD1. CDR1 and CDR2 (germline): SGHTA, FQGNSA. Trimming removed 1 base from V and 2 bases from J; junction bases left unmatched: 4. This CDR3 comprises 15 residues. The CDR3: CASSLVAQGAYEQYF. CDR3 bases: TGTGCCAGCAGCTTAGTCGCACAGGGGGCCTACGAGCAGTACTTC.

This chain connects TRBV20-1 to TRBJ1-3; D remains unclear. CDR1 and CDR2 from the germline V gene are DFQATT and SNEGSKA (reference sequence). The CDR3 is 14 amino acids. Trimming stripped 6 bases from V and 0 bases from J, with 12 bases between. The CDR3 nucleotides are TGCAGTGCGGATCTACCGATCTCTGGAAACACCATATATTTT. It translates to CSADLPISGNTIYF.

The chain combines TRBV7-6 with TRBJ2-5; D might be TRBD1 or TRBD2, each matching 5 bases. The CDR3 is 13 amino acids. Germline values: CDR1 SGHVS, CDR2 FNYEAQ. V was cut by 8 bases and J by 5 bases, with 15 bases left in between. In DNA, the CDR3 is TGTGCCAGCGGCGTGGATTGGGGGGAGACCCAGTACTTC. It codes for CASGVDWGETQYF.

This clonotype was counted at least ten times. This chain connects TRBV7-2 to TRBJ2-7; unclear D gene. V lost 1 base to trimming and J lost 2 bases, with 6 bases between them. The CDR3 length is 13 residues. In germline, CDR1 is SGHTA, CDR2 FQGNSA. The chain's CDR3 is CASSLGVPYEQYF. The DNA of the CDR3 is TGTGCCAGCAGCTTAGGCGTCCCCTACGAGCAGTACTTC.

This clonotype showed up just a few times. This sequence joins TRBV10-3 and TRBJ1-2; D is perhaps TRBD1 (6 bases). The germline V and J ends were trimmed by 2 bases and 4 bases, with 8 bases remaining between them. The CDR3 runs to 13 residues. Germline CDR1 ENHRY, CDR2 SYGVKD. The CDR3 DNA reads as TGTGCCATCAGTGAGGGGACAACCTATGGCTACACCTTC. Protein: CAISEGTTYGYTF.

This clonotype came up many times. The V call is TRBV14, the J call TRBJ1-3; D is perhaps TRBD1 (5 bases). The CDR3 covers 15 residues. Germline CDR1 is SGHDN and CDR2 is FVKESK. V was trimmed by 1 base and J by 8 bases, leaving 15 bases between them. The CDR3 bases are TGTGCCAGCAGCCAAGTTGACGAGGGGAAATACACCATATATTTT. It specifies CASSQVDEGKYTIYF.

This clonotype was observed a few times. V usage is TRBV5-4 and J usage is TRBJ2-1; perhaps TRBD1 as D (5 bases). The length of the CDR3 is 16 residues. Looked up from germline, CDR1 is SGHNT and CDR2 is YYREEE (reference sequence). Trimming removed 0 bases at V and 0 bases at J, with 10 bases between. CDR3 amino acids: CASSLVQGSSYNEQFF. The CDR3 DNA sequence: TGTGCCAGCAGCTTGGTTCAGGGTAGCTCCTACAATGAGCAGTTCTTC.

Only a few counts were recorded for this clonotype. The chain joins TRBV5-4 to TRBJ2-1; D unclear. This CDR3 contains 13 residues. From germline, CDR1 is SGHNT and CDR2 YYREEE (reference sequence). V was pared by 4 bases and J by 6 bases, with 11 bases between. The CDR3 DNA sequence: TGTGCCAGCAGCGCACGAGGTTCCAATGAGCAGTTCTTC. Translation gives CASSARGSNEQFF.

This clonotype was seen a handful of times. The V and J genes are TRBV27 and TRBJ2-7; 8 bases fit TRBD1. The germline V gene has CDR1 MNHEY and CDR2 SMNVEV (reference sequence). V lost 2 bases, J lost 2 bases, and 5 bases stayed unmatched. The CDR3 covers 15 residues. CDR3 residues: CASSLGTGPPYEQYF. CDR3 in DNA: TGTGCCAGCAGTTTAGGGACAGGACCCCCCTACGAGCAGTACTTC.

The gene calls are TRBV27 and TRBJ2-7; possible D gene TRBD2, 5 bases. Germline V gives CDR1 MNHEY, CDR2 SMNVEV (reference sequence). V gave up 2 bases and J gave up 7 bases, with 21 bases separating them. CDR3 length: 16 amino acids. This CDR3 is CASSLSQRRLRREQYF. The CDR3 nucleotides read TGTGCCAGCAGTTTAAGTCAGCGAAGACTACGACGGGAGCAGTACTTC.

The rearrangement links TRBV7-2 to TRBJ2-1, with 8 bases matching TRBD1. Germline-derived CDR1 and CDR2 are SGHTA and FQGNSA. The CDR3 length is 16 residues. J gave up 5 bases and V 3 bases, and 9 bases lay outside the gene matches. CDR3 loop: CASSFWGGTGNNEQFF. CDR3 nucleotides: TGTGCCAGCAGCTTCTGGGGCGGGACAGGAAACAATGAGCAGTTCTTC. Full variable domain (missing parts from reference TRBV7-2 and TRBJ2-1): GAGVSQSPSNKVTEKGKDVELRCDPISGHTALYWYRQSLGQGLEFLIYFQGNSAPDKSGLPSDRFSAERTGGSVSTLTIQRTQQEDSAVYLCASSFWGGTGNNEQFFGPGTRLTVL.

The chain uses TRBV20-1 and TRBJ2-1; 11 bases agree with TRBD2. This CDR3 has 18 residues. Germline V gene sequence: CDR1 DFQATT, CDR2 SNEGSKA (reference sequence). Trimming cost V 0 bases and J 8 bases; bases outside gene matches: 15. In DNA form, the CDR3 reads TGCAGTGCTAGAGATTTCCAGCCTCAACTAGCGGGAGCCCATGAGCAGTTCTTC. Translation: CSARDFQPQLAGAHEQFF.

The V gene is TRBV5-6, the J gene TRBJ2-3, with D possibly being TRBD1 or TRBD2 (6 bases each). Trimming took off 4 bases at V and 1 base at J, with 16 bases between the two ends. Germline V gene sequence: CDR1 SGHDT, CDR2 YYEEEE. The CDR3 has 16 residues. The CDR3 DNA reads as TGTGCCAGCAGCCGGGGGCTTGGTCTAGGCACAGATACGCAGTATTTT. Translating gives CASSRGLGLGTDTQYF. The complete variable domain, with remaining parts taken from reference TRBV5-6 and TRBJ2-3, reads DAGVTQSPTHLIKTRGQQVTLRCSPKSGHDTVSWYQQALGQGPQFIFQYYEEEERQRGNFPDRFSGHQFPNYSSELNVNALLLGDSALYLCASSRGLGLGTDTQYFGPGTRLTVL.

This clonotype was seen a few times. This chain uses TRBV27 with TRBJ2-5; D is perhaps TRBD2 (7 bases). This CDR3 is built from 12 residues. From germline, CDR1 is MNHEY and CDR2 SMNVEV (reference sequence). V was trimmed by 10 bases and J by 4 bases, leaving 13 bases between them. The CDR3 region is CATSRGAETQYF. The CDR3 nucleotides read TGTGCCACCTCCCGGGGGGCAGAGACCCAGTACTTC.

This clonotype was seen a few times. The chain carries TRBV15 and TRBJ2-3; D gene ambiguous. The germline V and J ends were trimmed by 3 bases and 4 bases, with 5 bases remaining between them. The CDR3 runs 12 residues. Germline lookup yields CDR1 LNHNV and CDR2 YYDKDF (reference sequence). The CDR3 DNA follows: TGTGCCACCAGCAGGAACCCAGATACGCAGTATTTT. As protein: CATSRNPDTQYF.

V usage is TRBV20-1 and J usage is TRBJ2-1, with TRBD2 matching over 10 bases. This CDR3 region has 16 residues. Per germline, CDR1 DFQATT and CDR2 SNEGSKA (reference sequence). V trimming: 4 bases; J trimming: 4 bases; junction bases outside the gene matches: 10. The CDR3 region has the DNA TGCAGTGCTAAGCGCCCCGGACTAGCGGCTTACAATGAGCAGTTCTTC. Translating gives CSAKRPGLAAYNEQFF.

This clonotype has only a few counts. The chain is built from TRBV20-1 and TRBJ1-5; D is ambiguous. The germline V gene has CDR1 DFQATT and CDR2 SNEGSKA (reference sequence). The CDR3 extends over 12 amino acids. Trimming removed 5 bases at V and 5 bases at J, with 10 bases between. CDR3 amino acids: CSAEDGDQPQHF. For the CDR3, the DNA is TGCAGTGCTGAGGACGGAGATCAGCCCCAGCATTTT.

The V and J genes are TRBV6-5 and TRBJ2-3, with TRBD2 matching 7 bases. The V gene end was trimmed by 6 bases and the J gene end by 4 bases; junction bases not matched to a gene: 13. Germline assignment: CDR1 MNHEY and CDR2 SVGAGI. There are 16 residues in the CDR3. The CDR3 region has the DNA TGTGCCAGCAGACTCGGGGGGATCTCGGTCGCAGATACGCAGTATTTT. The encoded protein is CASRLGGISVADTQYF.

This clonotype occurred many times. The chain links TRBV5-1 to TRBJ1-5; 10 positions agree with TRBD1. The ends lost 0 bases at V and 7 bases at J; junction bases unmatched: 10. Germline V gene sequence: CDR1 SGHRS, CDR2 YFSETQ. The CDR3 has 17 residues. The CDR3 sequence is CASSLGGGTGVHQPQHF. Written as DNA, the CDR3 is TGCGCCAGCAGCTTGGGGGGGGGGACAGGGGTGCACCAGCCCCAGCATTTT.

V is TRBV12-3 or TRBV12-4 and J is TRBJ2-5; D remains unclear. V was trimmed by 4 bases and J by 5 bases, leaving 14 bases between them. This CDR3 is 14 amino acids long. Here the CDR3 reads CASSSQAVGETQYF. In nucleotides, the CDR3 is TGTGCCAGCAGTTCACAAGCCGTGGGGGAGACCCAGTACTTC.

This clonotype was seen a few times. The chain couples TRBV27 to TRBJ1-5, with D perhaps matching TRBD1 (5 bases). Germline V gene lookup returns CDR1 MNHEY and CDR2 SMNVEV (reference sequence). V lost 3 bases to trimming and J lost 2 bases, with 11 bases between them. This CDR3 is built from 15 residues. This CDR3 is CASSFRGGGNQPQHF. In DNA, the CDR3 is TGTGCCAGCAGTTTTCGGGGAGGGGGCAATCAGCCCCAGCATTTT.

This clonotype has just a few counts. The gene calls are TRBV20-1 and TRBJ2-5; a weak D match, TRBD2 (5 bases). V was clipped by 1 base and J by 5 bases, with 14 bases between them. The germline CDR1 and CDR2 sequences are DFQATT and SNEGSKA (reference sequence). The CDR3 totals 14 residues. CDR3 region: CSARGKRKSETQYF. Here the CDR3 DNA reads TGCAGTGCTAGAGGCAAGCGGAAGAGCGAGACCCAGTACTTC.

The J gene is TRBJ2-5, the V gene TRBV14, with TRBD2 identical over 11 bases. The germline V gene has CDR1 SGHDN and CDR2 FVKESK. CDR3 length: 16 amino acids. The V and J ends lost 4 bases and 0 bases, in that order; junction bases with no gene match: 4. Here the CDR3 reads CASSPTSGVNQETQYF. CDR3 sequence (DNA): TGTGCCAGCAGCCCGACTAGCGGGGTTAACCAAGAGACCCAGTACTTC.